The clone carrying this T cell receptor (beta chain) came up a few times. The antigen remains undetermined. The record originates from a study of cytomegalovirus exposure and HLA in healthy donors. Study outcomes and limitations: According to a later analysis, most TCR beta chains associated with CMV appeared HLA-restricted. Later analysis identified a missense DCLRE1C variant that was linked to TCR beta V- and J-gene trimming. Several of the most significant clusters appeared linked to common viral pathogens, based on a later analysis.

From germline, CDR1 is MNHNS and CDR2 SASEGT. V lost 4 bases to trimming and J lost 3 bases, with 16 bases between them. This CDR3 contains 15 residues. Researchers ran the PCR with 60 Vbeta and 13 Jbeta primers. In the original processing: In a later analysis, some 80 million unique TCR beta chains included roughly 11 million shared by two or more donors. Some clones are missing from TCRdb's copy, which holds only in-frame ones; the method was immunoSEQ multiplex PCR. The DNA was the basis for D and trimming; V, J and clone size are from that table. Of roughly 120,000 clones detected, under 85% appear once; the ten largest clones hold under 9.5%.

This TCR came from a man aged 35 to 55 in good health and CMV-seronegative. The chain recombines TRBV6-1 with TRBJ2-7; D perhaps matches TRBD2 (7 bases). Source material: PBMCs. DNA of the CDR3: TGTGCCAGCAGTGCTCCCGGGGGGCAACGCTACGAGCAGTACTTC. Protein: CASSAPGGQRYEQYF.